The 8 T cell receptor beta chains below were found in one sample sequenced in a study of T cells in localized non-small cell lung cancer. Sequencing was performed with immunoSEQ multiplex PCR; in TCRdb, only in-frame clones are kept and a portion is missing. The sample holds approximately 1,500 clones, approximately 30% seen once. Sequenced material: normal lung tissue next to the tumor, taken before any cancer treatment. The receptors derive from a woman between 35 and 75 years old with stage III lung adenocarcinoma.

Judged by abundance, this clone is medium-sized. The chain recombines TRBV9 with TRBJ2-7; D is unclear. The germline gives CDR1 SGDLS, CDR2 YYNGEE. This CDR3 comprises 13 residues. The V end was cut by 5 bases, the J end by 6 bases, with 15 bases between. CDR3 DNA sequence: TGTGCCAGCAGTTTTGCAGGAGCCGGCGAGCAGTACTTC. It encodes CASSFAGAGEQYF.

The table lists this clone with a few counts. The chain joins TRBV11-3 to TRBJ2-1, with a tentative D call TRBD2 (5 bases). From germline, CDR1 is SGHNT and CDR2 YENEEA. V was trimmed by 5 bases and J by 2 bases, leaving 13 bases between them. The CDR3 runs 15 residues. CDR3 DNA sequence: TGTGCCAGCAGCCCACTCCGGGAAGCCTACAATGAGCAGTTCTTC. It yields the protein CASSPLREAYNEQFF.

This clone is medium-sized in the sample. The V call is TRBV9, the J call TRBJ2-5; 7 positions agree with TRBD2. CDR3 length: 17 residues. J lost 4 bases, V lost 2 bases, and 14 bases had no gene match. Germline CDR1 and CDR2: SGDLS and YYNGEE. CDR3 sequence (DNA): TGTGCCAGCAGCGTCGGAGGGAGGGCCGGAGTCCGAGAGACCCAGTACTTC. Translation gives CASSVGGRAGVRETQYF.

CDR3 region: CASSVGTDRGEQYF. The CDR3 DNA reads as TGTGCCAGCAGCGTAGGGACAGATCGGGGCGAGCAGTACTTC. The genes are TRBV9 and TRBJ2-7, with TRBD1 as a possible D gene (6 bases). The CDR3 has 14 residues. CDR1 and CDR2 (germline): SGDLS, YYNGEE. The V end was cut by 0 bases, the J end by 6 bases, with 13 bases between.

A few counts support this clone. CDR3 coding DNA: TGTGCCAGCAGTGACCGGGAGGGCTCCTACGAGCAGTACTTC. This codes for CASSDREGSYEQYF. V is TRBV9 and J is TRBJ2-7, with 8 positions matching TRBD2. With V trimmed by 5 bases and J by 0 bases, 4 bases remained unmatched. This CDR3 contains 14 residues. CDR1 is SGDLS, CDR2 YYNGEE, per germline. Full variable domain (outside the CDR3, taken from reference TRBV9 and TRBJ2-7): DSGVTQTPKHLITATGQRVTLRCSPRSGDLSVYWYQQSLDQGLQFLIQYYNGEERAKGNILERFSAQQFPDLHSELNLSSLELGDSALYFCASSDREGSYEQYFGPGTRLTVT.

This chain connects TRBV11-3 to TRBJ2-4, with a possible D match to TRBD2 (6 bases). V was cut by 5 bases and J by 7 bases, with 15 bases left in between. CDR3 size: 14 residues. In germline, CDR1 is SGHNT, CDR2 YENEEA. The CDR3: CASSDLGGVNIQYF. Written as DNA, the CDR3 is TGTGCCAGCAGCGATCTGGGCGGGGTGAACATTCAGTACTTC.

The chain recombines TRBV18 with TRBJ1-1; D possibly corresponds to TRBD1 (5 bases). This CDR3 is 14 amino acids long. CDR1 is KGHSH and CDR2 is LQKENI in the germline V gene. Trimming cost V 4 bases and J 6 bases, with 15 bases left between them. CDR3 in DNA: TGTGCCAGCTCACGAGCGGGGGGGGGAGCTGAAGCTTTCTTT. It translates to CASSRAGGGAEAFF.

This clone has more than one count but fewer than ten. The CDR3 is cut off 1 residue early in the read; its end comes from the germline J gene. This chain joins TRBV6-1 and TRBJ1-4; D is undetermined. CDR3 size: 15 residues. Per germline, CDR1 MNHNS and CDR2 SASEGT. Between the trimmed V and J ends, which lost 0 bases and 8 bases, there was a span of 13 bases. The CDR3 loop is CASSEASRYKEKLFF. Incomplete CDR3 DNA: TGTGCCAGCAGTGAAGCAAGCAGGTACAAGGAAAAACTGTTT.